The 19 T cell receptor beta chains below all came from one sample that was sequenced in a study of blood T cell repertoires in COVID-19. Assay used: immunoSEQ multiplex PCR; TCRdb lists only in-frame clones, some missing. This table has about 270,000 clones, about nine tenths appearing once. The sequenced material came from peripheral blood. The receptors come from a man aged 55 to 69 who had recovered from COVID-19.

For this clone: A read error may account for a junction end that differs from germline. V usage is TRBV29-1 and J usage is TRBJ1-1; the match to TRBD1 covers 7 bases. The V gene's germline CDR1 is SQVTM and CDR2 ANQGSEA. The CDR3 extends over 13 amino acids. The CDR3 coding sequence is TGCAGCGTAGAAGGGACAGTGAACACTGAAGCTTTCTTT. Translating gives CSVEGTVNTEAFF.

The chain is built from TRBV13 and TRBJ2-5; a weak D match, TRBD1 (6 bases). The CDR3 covers 15 residues. CDR1 is PRHDT, CDR2 FYEKMQ, per germline (reference sequence). The V and J ends lost 5 bases and 1 base respectively, with 14 bases between them. This CDR3 is CASSLPRTAQETQYF. CDR3 nucleotides: TGTGCCAGCAGCCTACCTCGGACAGCCCAAGAGACCCAGTACTTC.

V is TRBV4-2 and J is TRBJ2-3; 9 positions agree with TRBD2. The CDR3 loop spans 16 amino acids. V dropped 1 base and J dropped 4; count of bases not matched to a gene: 6. The germline V gene has CDR1 LGHNA and CDR2 YNFKEQ. This CDR3 reads CASSQGPGLAADTQYF. The CDR3 coding sequence is TGTGCCAGCAGCCAAGGACCGGGACTAGCTGCAGATACGCAGTATTTT.

This clone has just a few counts. This rearrangement joins TRBV7-8 to TRBJ2-1, with TRBD2 identical over 7 bases. The V segment lost 0 bases and the J segment 6 bases; nucleotides outside the gene matches: 11. CDR1 and CDR2 from the germline V gene are SGHVS and FQNEAQ. The CDR3 loop spans 17 amino acids. CDR3 nucleotides: TGTGCCAGCAGCTTAGCGGGCCGTGGGGGGGTCATCAATGAGCAGTTCTTC. Amino acids: CASSLAGRGGVINEQFF. Using reference TRBV7-8 and TRBJ2-1 for the parts outside the CDR3, the full variable domain is GAGVSQSPRYKVAKRGQDVALRCDPISGHVSLFWYQQALGQGPEFLTYFQNEAQLDKSGLPSDRFFAERPEGSVSTLKIQRTQQEDSAVYLCASSLAGRGGVINEQFFGPGTRLTVL.

The gene calls are TRBV5-1 and TRBJ1-2; TRBD1 might be the D (5 bases). The germline V gene encodes CDR1 SGHRS and CDR2 YFSETQ. CDR3 length: 14 amino acids. V was trimmed by 4 bases and J by 4 bases, leaving 14 bases between them. This chain's CDR3 is CASSPRGGSYGYTF. DNA of the CDR3: TGCGCCAGCAGCCCTCGTGGGGGGTCCTATGGCTACACCTTC.

The chain is built from TRBV5-1 and TRBJ2-7; D perhaps matches TRBD1 (6 bases). Trimming took off 5 bases at V and 0 bases at J, with 9 bases between the two ends. The CDR3 has 13 residues. The germline CDR1 and CDR2 sequences are SGHRS and YFSETQ. This CDR3 is CASRWDISYEQYF. For the CDR3, the DNA is TGCGCCAGCAGGTGGGACATCTCCTACGAGCAGTACTTC.

This clone was seen just once. CDR3 in DNA: TGTGCCAGCAGCTTTCGAGGGAGGGGATGGGCCGGGGAGCTGTTTTTT. Its translation is CASSFRGRGWAGELFF. The chain combines TRBV9 with TRBJ2-2; TRBD2 aligns across 7 bases. There are 16 residues in the CDR3. After removal of 4 bases from V and 6 bases from J, the junction contained 12 bases not matched to a gene. The germline CDR1 and CDR2 sequences are SGDLS and YYNGEE.

J is TRBJ2-7 and V is TRBV6-4; 9 nucleotides agree with TRBD1. Germline CDR1 and CDR2: MRHNA and SNTAGT. The CDR3 length is 15 residues. With 5 bases clipped from V and 1 base from J, the junction kept 6 bases outside the gene matches. CDR3 sequence reads: CASSLGTGRSYEQYF. Here the CDR3 DNA reads TGTGCCAGCAGTCTAGGGACAGGGCGATCCTACGAGCAGTACTTC.

The J gene is TRBJ2-6, the V gene TRBV19, with a tentative D call TRBD2 (7 bases). The CDR3 loop spans 18 amino acids. Germline lookup yields CDR1 LNHDA and CDR2 SQIVND (reference sequence). V gave up 5 bases and J gave up 1 base, with 18 bases separating them. The DNA for the CDR3 is TGTGCCAGTAGTCCCCGTGGGGGGGCCGGGTCTGGGGCCAACGTCCTGACTTTC. Translation: CASSPRGGAGSGANVLTF.

The rearrangement joins TRBV6-5 to TRBJ2-1; 9 bases agree with TRBD1. The germline CDR1 and CDR2 sequences are MNHEY and SVGAGI. With 4 bases clipped from V and 13 bases from J, the junction kept 17 bases outside the gene matches. This CDR3 is 16 amino acids long. Here the CDR3 reads CASSFNKGTGKVGQFF. In nucleotides, the CDR3 is TGTGCCAGCAGTTTCAACAAAGGGACAGGGAAGGTGGGACAGTTCTTC.

The chain carries TRBV7-9 and TRBJ2-4, with D unresolved. The CDR3 sequence is 14 residues long. The V gene lost 3 bases and the J gene lost 0 bases, with 6 bases spanning the gap. Germline CDR1 reads SEHNR; CDR2 reads FQNEAQ (reference sequence). DNA for the CDR3: TGTGCCAGCAGCTTTTCACTAGCCAAAAACATTCAGTACTTC. This gives the protein CASSFSLAKNIQYF. Based on the CDR3 plus reference TRBV7-9 and TRBJ2-4, the full variable domain is DTGVSQNPRHKITKRGQNVTFRCDPISEHNRLYWYRQTLGQGPEFLTYFQNEAQLEKSRLLSDRFSAERPKGSFSTLEIQRTEQGDSAMYLCASSFSLAKNIQYFGAGTRLSVL.

The V call is TRBV20-1, the J call TRBJ1-2; D might be TRBD1 (6 bases). In germline, CDR1 is DFQATT, CDR2 SNEGSKA (reference sequence). The CDR3 runs 11 residues. V was cut by 7 bases and J by 9 bases, with 15 bases left in between. The CDR3 region has the DNA TGCAGTGTTCGACAGGACACGCGCTACACCTTC. Its translation is CSVRQDTRYTF.

The rearrangement uses TRBV2 and TRBJ2-1; D may be TRBD2 (6 bases). Germline V CDR1 and CDR2: SNHLY, FYNNEI. V was clipped by 2 bases and J by 13 bases, with 9 bases between them. The CDR3 is made up of 11 amino acids. Here the CDR3 reads CASSEWREQFF. As DNA, the CDR3 is TGTGCCAGCAGTGAATGGAGGGAACAGTTCTTC.

The rearrangement links TRBV18 to TRBJ1-1; possible D gene TRBD1, 5 bases. CDR1 and CDR2 from the germline V gene are KGHSH and LQKENI. The CDR3 length is 14 residues. V dropped 3 bases and J dropped 3 bases, with 11 bases sitting between them. CDR3 sequence (DNA): TGTGCCAGCTCACCGATGTGGGGGGACACTGAAGCTTTCTTT. Amino acids: CASSPMWGDTEAFF.

This chain uses TRBV7-2 with TRBJ1-4, with D tentatively TRBD1 (6 bases). With 5 bases removed from V and 11 bases from J, the gap between germline ends came to 15 bases. Germline V gene data show CDR1 as SGHTA and CDR2 as FQGNSA. CDR3 length equals 13 residues. In nucleotides, the CDR3 is TGTGCCAGCAGCCAAGGACAGCTTGGGAAACTGTTTTTT. This sequence encodes CASSQGQLGKLFF.

The rearrangement links TRBV19 to TRBJ1-1; TRBD1 aligns across 7 bases. The CDR3 sequence is 15 residues long. The V and J ends lost 4 bases and 4 bases, in that order; junction bases with no gene match: 9. Germline V gene lookup returns CDR1 LNHDA and CDR2 SQIVND (reference sequence). CDR3 region: CASSTTGVLGTEAFF. CDR3 DNA sequence: TGTGCCAGTAGTACAACAGGGGTTCTAGGCACTGAAGCTTTCTTT.

The chain couples TRBV19 to TRBJ2-7; the D gene is possibly TRBD2 (6 bases). This CDR3 has 15 amino acids. Trimming pared 9 bases from V and 0 bases from J, leaving 18 bases between. From germline, CDR1 is LNHDA and CDR2 SQIVND (reference sequence). The CDR3 loop is CASRGSGTDSYEQYF. The CDR3 DNA is TGTGCCAGCCGGGGGTCCGGGACTGACTCCTACGAGCAGTACTTC.

The V call is TRBV7-2, the J call TRBJ2-3, with D possibly being TRBD2 (7 bases). Trimming shortened V by 2 bases and J by 3 bases, and 18 bases separated the two germline ends. CDR1 is SGHTA, CDR2 FQGNSA, per germline. The CDR3 extends over 17 amino acids. In DNA form, the CDR3 reads TGTGCCAGCAGCTTAAGGGGGGGCGGCGGAGCGACAGATACGCAGTATTTT. Translation: CASSLRGGGGATDTQYF. The whole variable domain, filled in from reference TRBV7-2 and TRBJ2-3, reads GAGVSQSPSNKVTEKGKDVELRCDPISGHTALYWYRQSLGQGLEFLIYFQGNSAPDKSGLPSDRFSAERTGGSVSTLTIQRTQQEDSAVYLCASSLRGGGGATDTQYFGPGTRLTVL.

This chain joins TRBV7-9 and TRBJ2-7; 9 bases fit TRBD1. The CDR3 is made up of 15 amino acids. CDR1 and CDR2 from the germline V gene are SEHNR and FQNEAQ (reference sequence). After removal of 0 bases from V and 6 bases from J, the junction contained 6 bases not matched to a gene. The CDR3 DNA follows: TGTGCCAGCAGCTTAGCGGGGACAGGGTACGGCGAGCAGTACTTC. Protein: CASSLAGTGYGEQYF.